Included here is one T cell receptor beta chain sequence, with context. The data derive from a study of T cells in narcolepsy. The repertoire was sequenced with immunoSEQ multiplex PCR; TCRdb's copy has only in-frame clones and lacks some. The sample records about 27,000 clones, approximately 86% being singletons. This receptor was taken from a human donor with narcolepsy. Input material: CD45RA- memory CD4+ T cells from PBMCs.

In DNA form, the CDR3 reads TGCGCCAGCAGCTTATCGGGACTAGCGGGGGGAATGGACACCGGGGAGCTGTTTTTT. This encodes CASSLSGLAGGMDTGELFF. V usage is TRBV5-1 and J usage is TRBJ2-2; TRBD2 aligns across 15 bases. Looked up from germline, CDR1 is SGHRS and CDR2 is YFSETQ. The CDR3 is 19 residues long. Germline trimming cut 2 bases from V and 3 bases from J; bases unmatched to any gene: 8.